Each of the 32 T cell receptor beta chains below was sequenced from the same sample in a study of OX40 agonist ivuxolimab in advanced cancers. Profiled with immunoSEQ multiplex PCR; TCRdb holds only in-frame clones, not every one. Of 50,000 or so clones listed, about 92% were seen once; the top ten hold 5% to 7%. Sequenced here: CD4+ or CD8+ T cells sorted from blood, sampled in a trial of the OX40 agonist ivuxolimab. These receptors came from an adult with an advanced solid tumor such as melanoma, head and neck, liver or kidney cancer.

This clone was seen once. The rearrangement joins TRBV6-5 to TRBJ2-4, with TRBD2 identical over 10 bases. The CDR3 spans 15 residues. The germline gives CDR1 MNHEY, CDR2 SVGAGI. V lost 9 bases to trimming and J lost 1 base; unmatched junction nucleotides: 6. CDR3 sequence (DNA): TGTGCCAGTCGAGCGGGAGGGTCGGCCAAAAACATTCAGTACTTC. Protein product: CASRAGGSAKNIQYF.

J is TRBJ2-1 and V is TRBV2, with D perhaps TRBD2 (5 bases). The CDR3 is 16 residues long. Germline values: CDR1 SNHLY, CDR2 FYNNEI. Trimming took 7 bases from V and 9 from J, leaving 25 bases between them. The DNA for the CDR3 is TGTGCCAGCATTTTTACCCTGACCGGGATGTTGGGTGAGCAGTTCTTC. Translation: CASIFTLTGMLGEQFF.

V gene TRBV7-9 combines with J gene TRBJ2-3; D is unresolved. Germline CDR1 SEHNR, CDR2 FQNEAQ (reference sequence). CDR3 length equals 15 residues. The V and J ends lost 5 bases and 0 bases respectively, with 12 bases between them. Here the CDR3 reads CASSPAVGSTDTQYF. The CDR3 nucleotides read TGTGCCAGCAGCCCCGCCGTGGGGAGCACAGATACGCAGTATTTT.

This chain uses TRBV5-6 with TRBJ2-7, with a tentative D call TRBD2 (6 bases). The V end lost 3 bases, the J end lost 2 bases, and 12 bases lay between the germline ends. Germline V gene lookup returns CDR1 SGHDT and CDR2 YYEEEE. CDR3 length equals 14 residues. The CDR3 bases are TGTGCCAGCAGCTGGGGGACGGGGGCCTACGAGCAGTACGTC. Amino acids: CASSWGTGAYEQYV.

This chain links TRBV7-6 with TRBJ2-2; D call uncertain. The ends were cut back, 1 base at V and 0 bases at J, with 9 bases in the middle. The CDR3 covers 16 residues. Germline CDR1 reads SGHVS; CDR2 reads FNYEAQ. The CDR3 DNA sequence: TGTGCCAGCAGCTTAGAGTTAGCCGCGAACACCGGGGAGCTGTTTTTT. This codes for CASSLELAANTGELFF.

The rearrangement uses TRBV6-5 and TRBJ2-3; 12 bases map to TRBD2. Germline loops: CDR1 MNHEY, CDR2 SVGAGI. The junction had 5 bases not matched to a gene; V was cut back by 4 bases and J by 6 bases. This CDR3 is built from 15 residues. Here the CDR3 DNA reads TGTGCCAGCAGTTTCGGACTAGCGGGAACGGATACGCAGTATTTT. As protein: CASSFGLAGTDTQYF.

The chain couples TRBV28 to TRBJ1-1; the D gene is possibly TRBD1 (6 bases). The CDR3 loop spans 16 amino acids. Trimming stripped 6 bases from V and 6 bases from J, with 23 bases between. In germline, CDR1 is MDHEN, CDR2 SYDVKM. The CDR3 coding sequence is TGTGCCAGCAGCCCACGGATAATAAGGGGGTTGCCTGAAGCTTTCTTT. Protein: CASSPRIIRGLPEAFF. Full variable domain (rest looked up from reference TRBV28 and TRBJ1-1): DVKVTQSSRYLVKRTGEKVFLECVQDMDHENMFWYRQDPGLGLRLIYFSYDVKMKEKGDIPEGYSVSREKKERFSLILESASTNQTSMYLCASSPRIIRGLPEAFFGQGTRLTVV.

The chain is built from TRBV7-2 and TRBJ1-2, with TRBD1 matching 10 bases. From germline, CDR1 is SGHTA and CDR2 FQGNSA. J was trimmed by 6 bases and V by 5 bases; bases with no gene match: 15. CDR3 length: 17 amino acids. The CDR3 region has the DNA TGTGCCAGCAGCGTCCCCGGGACAGGGGCATTTAAGGATGGCTACACCTTC. It codes for CASSVPGTGAFKDGYTF.

The rearrangement links TRBV7-9 to TRBJ1-3, with unresolved D. V was cut by 5 bases and J by 0 bases, with 11 bases left in between. Germline values: CDR1 SEHNR, CDR2 FQNEAQ (reference sequence). The CDR3 runs 15 residues. CDR3 nucleotide sequence: TGTGCCAGCAGCATCACGAAAAGCTCTGGAAACACCATATATTTT. Translating it yields CASSITKSSGNTIYF.

The chain is built from TRBV9 and TRBJ2-7; TRBD2 matches 12 bases. Per the germline V gene, CDR1 is SGDLS and CDR2 is YYNGEE. The CDR3 runs to 15 residues. Germline trimming cut 3 bases from V and 3 bases from J; bases unmatched to any gene: 4. The CDR3 region is CASSAGTSGFYEQYF. CDR3 sequence (DNA): TGTGCCAGCAGCGCCGGGACTAGCGGGTTCTACGAGCAGTACTTC.

The chain links TRBV11-2 to TRBJ1-1; D is uncertain. Trimming removed 0 bases at V and 1 base at J, with 6 bases between. CDR3 size: 14 residues. The germline gives CDR1 SGHAT, CDR2 FQNNGV. This chain's CDR3 is CASSLEAANTEAFF. CDR3 nucleotides: TGTGCCAGCAGCTTAGAGGCAGCGAACACTGAAGCTTTCTTT.

The V and J genes are TRBV25-1 and TRBJ2-3; the D gene is possibly TRBD2 (5 bases). Germline V gene sequence: CDR1 MGHDK, CDR2 SYGVNS. This CDR3 spans 12 amino acids. The V end lost 3 bases, the J end lost 5 bases, and 6 bases lay between the germline ends. The CDR3 DNA reads TGTGCCAGCAGTGACGCGGGAGATACGCAGTATTTT. Translated: CASSDAGDTQYF. The full variable domain, with the rest looked up from reference TRBV25-1 and TRBJ2-3, is EADIYQTPRYLVIGTGKKITLECSQTMGHDKMYWYQQDPGMELHLIHYSYGVNSTEKGDLSSESTVSRIRTEHFPLTLESARPSHTSQYLCASSDAGDTQYFGPGTRLTVL.

The genes are TRBV6-5 and TRBJ2-3; the D gene is possibly TRBD1 (5 bases). This CDR3 spans 12 amino acids. CDR1 and CDR2 from the germline V gene are MNHEY and SVGAGI. Trimming shortened V by 2 bases and J by 9 bases, and 9 bases separated the two germline ends. Here the CDR3 reads CASSYGAGTQYF. The DNA for the CDR3 is TGTGCCAGCAGTTACGGGGCAGGGACGCAGTATTTT.

In its sample, this clone was seen a few times. The chain is built from TRBV28 and TRBJ2-1; TRBD2 matches 8 bases. V gave up 6 bases and J gave up 1 base; unmatched junction bases: 8. This CDR3 region has 16 residues. The germline V gene has CDR1 MDHEN and CDR2 SYDVKM. The chain's CDR3 is CASSATAGGSYNEQFF. CDR3 DNA sequence: TGTGCCAGCAGCGCGACGGCGGGGGGTTCCTACAATGAGCAGTTCTTC.

The V gene is TRBV6-9, the J gene TRBJ2-7; unclear D gene. Germline V lookup: CDR1 MNHGY, CDR2 SVAAGI. This CDR3 is 15 amino acids long. Deletions cut 3 bases from V and 2 bases from J, with 14 bases between. CDR3 nucleotide sequence: TGTGCCAGCAGTTACTCTTTGGGCACGACCTACGAGCAGTACGTC. Amino acids: CASSYSLGTTYEQYV.

The chain recombines TRBV15 with TRBJ1-1, with 7 bases aligning to TRBD1. The CDR3 is 13 amino acids. The ends lost 0 bases at V and 8 bases at J; junction bases unmatched: 3. Germline V gene lookup returns CDR1 LNHNV and CDR2 YYDKDF (reference sequence). The CDR3 sequence is CATSRDRDSEAFF. CDR3 DNA sequence: TGTGCCACCAGCAGAGATAGGGACAGCGAAGCTTTCTTT.

The V call is TRBV19, the J call TRBJ2-1; TRBD2 matches at 7 bases. The germline gives CDR1 LNHDA, CDR2 SQIVND (reference sequence). The length of the CDR3 is 14 residues. V shed 3 bases, J shed 7 bases, and the junction held 6 bases outside the gene matches. The CDR3 region is CASSMGGYPNEQFF. CDR3 coding DNA: TGTGCCAGTAGTATGGGGGGGTACCCTAATGAGCAGTTCTTC.

This clone was seen just once. The chain links TRBV4-1 to TRBJ2-1; the match to TRBD2 covers 8 bases. The CDR3 has 12 residues. J gave up 6 bases and V 5 bases, and 0 bases lay outside the gene matches. Looked up from germline, CDR1 is MGHRA and CDR2 is YSYEKL. The CDR3 here is CASSGTSNEQFF. CDR3 DNA sequence: TGCGCCAGCAGCGGGACTAGCAATGAGCAGTTCTTC.

The sample holds a few counts of this clone. The chain joins TRBV10-3 to TRBJ2-5; possibly TRBD1 for D (6 bases). V lost 3 bases and J lost 2, with 10 bases in between. The CDR3 runs 14 residues. Germline assignment: CDR1 ENHRY and CDR2 SYGVKD. CDR3 loop: CAISEWTAQETQYF. CDR3 DNA: TGTGCCATCAGTGAATGGACAGCTCAAGAGACCCAGTACTTC.

The gene calls are TRBV19 and TRBJ2-5, with unresolved D. Trimming removed 3 bases at V and 5 bases at J, with 4 bases between. Germline lookup yields CDR1 LNHDA and CDR2 SQIVND (reference sequence). CDR3 length equals 11 residues. CDR3 sequence: CASSIYETQYF. As DNA, the CDR3 is TGTGCCAGTAGTATCTATGAGACCCAGTACTTC.

V gene TRBV2 combines with J gene TRBJ2-2; 9 bases fit TRBD2. Germline V CDR1 and CDR2: SNHLY, FYNNEI. The V and J ends lost 3 bases and 3 bases, in that order; junction bases with no gene match: 2. CDR3 length: 15 residues. As DNA, the CDR3 is TGTGCCAGCAGTGATGCGGGAGGGGACACCGGGGAGCTGTTTTTT. This codes for CASSDAGGDTGELFF.

This clone was seen once. This sample includes further DNA sequences coding for the same CDR3. This chain connects TRBV4-3 to TRBJ2-1, with TRBD1 matching 10 bases. Germline-derived CDR1 and CDR2 are LGHNA and YSLEER. This CDR3 has 15 amino acids. V trimming: 3 bases; J trimming: 3 bases; junction bases outside the gene matches: 2. CDR3 residues: CASSQGTGDYNEQFF. The CDR3 bases are TGCGCCAGCAGCCAGGGGACAGGGGACTACAATGAGCAGTTCTTC.

This chain joins TRBV19 and TRBJ1-5; the match to TRBD1 covers 7 bases. The CDR3 has 20 amino acids. V dropped 5 bases and J dropped 5; count of bases not matched to a gene: 24. CDR1 and CDR2 (germline): LNHDA, SQIVND (reference sequence). CDR3 protein: CASSHTIFPTGNEADQPQHF. DNA for the CDR3: TGTGCCAGTAGTCACACCATTTTTCCGACAGGGAACGAAGCGGATCAGCCCCAGCATTTT.

This sequence joins TRBV9 and TRBJ2-5; TRBD2 matches 10 bases. The germline gives CDR1 SGDLS, CDR2 YYNGEE. V was clipped by 4 bases and J by 5 bases; unmatched bases: 5. The CDR3 sequence is 14 residues long. The CDR3 region is CASSSSGGDETQYF. The CDR3, as DNA: TGTGCCAGCAGCTCCAGCGGGGGGGATGAGACCCAGTACTTC.

This clone is labeled medium-sized. The same CDR3 arises from other DNA sequences in this sample as well. The chain links TRBV19 to TRBJ1-1; D call uncertain. The V and J ends lost 5 bases and 0 bases respectively, with 7 bases between them. CDR1 is LNHDA and CDR2 is SQIVND in the germline V gene (reference sequence). CDR3 size: 13 residues. This CDR3 reads CASSFTLNTEAFF. The CDR3 nucleotides read TGTGCCAGTAGTTTTACCTTGAACACTGAAGCTTTCTTT.

This rearrangement joins TRBV28 to TRBJ2-1; no firm D call. V was clipped by 4 bases and J by 9 bases, with 13 bases between them. Germline values: CDR1 MDHEN, CDR2 SYDVKM. The CDR3 consists of 13 residues. The CDR3, as DNA: TGTGCCAGCAGTTCCCTTTCGGACCTTGAGCAGTTCTTC. Protein product: CASSSLSDLEQFF. The full variable domain, rest sourced from reference TRBV28 and TRBJ2-1, is DVKVTQSSRYLVKRTGEKVFLECVQDMDHENMFWYRQDPGLGLRLIYFSYDVKMKEKGDIPEGYSVSREKKERFSLILESASTNQTSMYLCASSSLSDLEQFFGPGTRLTVL.

The V gene is TRBV10-2, the J gene TRBJ2-2; D ambiguous. CDR1 is WSHSY and CDR2 is SAAADI in the germline V gene. CDR3 length equals 10 residues. V lost 3 bases to trimming and J lost 8 bases, with 1 base between them. CDR3 DNA: TGCGCCAGCAGTGATGGGGAGCTGTTTTTT. This codes for CASSDGELFF.

This chain uses TRBV10-2 with TRBJ2-3; weak D call: TRBD2 (5 bases). The length of the CDR3 is 15 residues. V lost 3 bases to trimming and J lost 0 bases, with 10 bases between them. CDR1 is WSHSY, CDR2 SAAADI, per germline. The CDR3, as DNA: TGCGCCAGCAGTGATTGGGCGGGCAGCACAGATACGCAGTATTTT. It specifies CASSDWAGSTDTQYF.

V and J are TRBV7-6 and TRBJ1-1, with D maybe TRBD1 (5 bases). V was clipped by 5 bases and J by 1 base, with 11 bases between them. The CDR3 has 14 residues. Germline assignment: CDR1 SGHVS and CDR2 FNYEAQ. CDR3 sequence (DNA): TGTGCCAGCAGCGCGGGACTCACGAACACTGAAGCTTTCTTT. Translating it yields CASSAGLTNTEAFF.

The chain carries TRBV27 and TRBJ1-6; D might be TRBD1 (5 bases). Germline CDR1 reads MNHEY; CDR2 reads SMNVEV (reference sequence). The CDR3 has 14 residues. V was trimmed by 6 bases and J by 5 bases, leaving 11 bases between them. CDR3 sequence: CASRSGQNNSPLHF. CDR3 DNA: TGTGCCAGCAGATCCGGACAAAATAATTCACCCCTCCACTTT.

The chain combines TRBV5-5 with TRBJ2-7; possible D gene TRBD1, 6 bases. Germline loops: CDR1 SGHKS, CDR2 YYEKEE (reference sequence). The CDR3 sequence is 14 residues long. The ends were cut back, 0 bases at V and 1 base at J, with 8 bases in the middle. The CDR3 nucleotides read TGTGCCAGCAGCTTGGTCCAGGGGTCCTACGAGCAGTACGTC. It translates to CASSLVQGSYEQYV.

The rearrangement uses TRBV7-9 and TRBJ2-2, with a possible D match to TRBD1 (6 bases). The V end was cut by 5 bases, the J end by 7 bases, with 14 bases between. The length of the CDR3 is 14 residues. CDR1 is SEHNR, CDR2 FQNEAQ, per germline (reference sequence). As DNA, the CDR3 is TGTGCCAGCAGCCTTTCTACAGGGTTCGGGGAGCTGTTTTTT. Its translation: CASSLSTGFGELFF.